The T cell receptor (beta chain) described here comes from a study of identical twins listed by TCRdb under 2016. Study-wide context: TCR alpha and beta repertoires from monozygotic twins, unrelated adults of various ages and cord blood were deep-sequenced to test whether fetal clonotypes persist. To rule out contamination, replicate twin experiments were performed at different times with different library preparation protocols.

The library was prepared using 5' RACE. Sequencing took place on an Illumina HiSeq 2000. A universal primer binding site was introduced by template switching, and a unique molecular identifier was present in the final cDNA, enabling accurate counting of TCR cDNA molecules. First-strand cDNA for TCR alpha and beta chains was synthesized from specific primers in the conserved constant-segment region. Each cDNA library was double barcoded, with a SMART-Mk sample barcode plus Illumina barcodes, to control for contamination. TruSeq adapter sequences along with Illumina sample barcodes were introduced in two successive PCR steps. Sequencing of the TCR alpha and beta cDNA libraries was done on the Illumina HiSeq platform using custom primers. The paper's processing steps were these. MiGEC was used to process raw reads and extract unique molecular identifiers, and MiXCR was used to find CDR3 positions. Recombination models were inferred per individual with the repgenHMM and IGoR tools using an EM algorithm. The analysis of shared clonotypes was done with the tcR package in R, with sharing normalized by the product of cloneset sizes. To study raw recombination without the effects of thymic and clonal selection, out-of-frame nonproductive sequences were analyzed. In TCRdb, the public reads were trimmed at Q25 with fastp and aligned with MiXCR, with productive beta chains retained. Rows with a matching CDR3 protein are joined into one entry that keeps the most common DNA and genes. Here the V and J calls rest on TCRdb's processing, not on the authors' analysis. This sample has approximately 680,000 distinct CDR3 sequences in its table, and roughly 6.6% of those were observed once. Roughly 1.6% of the sample belongs to the ten largest clones.

Every donor in the study was a healthy Caucasian. Three pairs of female monozygotic twins, all aged 18 to 29 years, made up the twin cohort. Peripheral blood mononuclear cells were used as the source from which RNA for TCR libraries was isolated. What the study reported, not specific to this receptor: Because the same donors could not be followed over many years, the conclusions depended on cross-sectional statistical analysis. Compared with coincidental sharing between unrelated individuals, out-of-frame TCR alpha sequences shared between twins showed an excess of sequences with low generation probability. Fewer insertions were carried by abundant cord blood beta clonotypes; a weaker similar trend was observed in young adult naive repertoires, while no such trend was observed in memory repertoires. Recombination models systematically underestimated out-of-frame TCR alpha sharing in monozygotic twins but agreed with sharing between unrelated individuals. Excess twin sharing in beta out-of-frame sequences was weaker because fewer shared sequences lowered the signal-to-noise ratio. Invariant T cells such as MAIT and iNKT could partly confound zero-insertion analyses, although diverse VJ usage argued against such confounding for most clonotypes.

The CDR3 runs 14 amino acids, cysteine and phenylalanine included. The kept DNA is CDR3 alone, 42 bases in frame from the first base. The germline V gene gives CDR1 as SGHDN and CDR2 as FVKESK. On this clonotype: What this receptor recognizes is not known. One junction end disagrees with the germline gene, perhaps due to a read error.

These records were also assigned to another study, of yellow fever vaccine responses in identical twins. From the second report: The T cell response to vaccination in identical twins was reported by the authors to appear partly convergent and partly personalized. Focusing on identical twins, the study followed the T cell clones that responded to the vaccine, and did so with precision.

The rearrangement joined TRBV14 to TRBJ2-7, and the D gene may be TRBD2, 5 bases matching. Sequencing used PBMCs. The clonotype comes from a young woman in good health. The CDR3 amino acid sequence is: CASGQEPEGYEQYF. The bases are TGTGCCAGCGGCCAAGAACCAGAGGGATACGAGCAGTACTTC.